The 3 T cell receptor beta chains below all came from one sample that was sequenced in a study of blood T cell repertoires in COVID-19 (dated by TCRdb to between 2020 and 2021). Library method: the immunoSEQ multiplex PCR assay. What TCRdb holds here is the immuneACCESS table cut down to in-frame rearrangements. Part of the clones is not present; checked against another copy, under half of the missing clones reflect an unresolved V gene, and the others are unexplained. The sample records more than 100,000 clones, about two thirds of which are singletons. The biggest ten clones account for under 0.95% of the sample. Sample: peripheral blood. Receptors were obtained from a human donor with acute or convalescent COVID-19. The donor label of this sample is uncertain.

CDR3 sequence (DNA): TGTGCCTGTGCCCTGGGGACTAGCCTCACAGATACGCAGTATTTT. Residues: CACALGTSLTDTQYF. V usage is TRBV30 and J usage is TRBJ2-3; TRBD2 matches at 9 bases. V dropped 6 bases and J dropped 2; count of bases not matched to a gene: 9. Germline values: CDR1 GTSNPN, CDR2 SVGIG (reference sequence). The CDR3 sequence is 15 residues long. The full variable domain, its missing parts supplied by reference TRBV30 and TRBJ2-3, is SQTIHQWPATLVQPVGSPLSLECTVEGTSNPNLYWYRQAAGRGLQLLFYSVGIGQISSEVPQNLSASRPQDRQFILSSKKLLLSDSGFYLCACALGTSLTDTQYFGPGTRLTVL.

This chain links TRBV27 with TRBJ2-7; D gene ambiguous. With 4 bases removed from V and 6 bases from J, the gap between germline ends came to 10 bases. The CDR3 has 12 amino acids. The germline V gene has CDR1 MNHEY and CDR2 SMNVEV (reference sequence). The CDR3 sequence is CASSSSRSEQYF. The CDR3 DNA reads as TGTGCCAGCAGTTCGTCCAGGTCCGAGCAGTACTTC.

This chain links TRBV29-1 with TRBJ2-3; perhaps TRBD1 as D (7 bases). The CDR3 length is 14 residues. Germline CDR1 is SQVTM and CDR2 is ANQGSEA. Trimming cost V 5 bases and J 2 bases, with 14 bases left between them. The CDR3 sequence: CSVRGTALTDTQYF. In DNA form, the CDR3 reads TGCAGCGTTCGCGGGACAGCCCTCACAGATACGCAGTATTTT.